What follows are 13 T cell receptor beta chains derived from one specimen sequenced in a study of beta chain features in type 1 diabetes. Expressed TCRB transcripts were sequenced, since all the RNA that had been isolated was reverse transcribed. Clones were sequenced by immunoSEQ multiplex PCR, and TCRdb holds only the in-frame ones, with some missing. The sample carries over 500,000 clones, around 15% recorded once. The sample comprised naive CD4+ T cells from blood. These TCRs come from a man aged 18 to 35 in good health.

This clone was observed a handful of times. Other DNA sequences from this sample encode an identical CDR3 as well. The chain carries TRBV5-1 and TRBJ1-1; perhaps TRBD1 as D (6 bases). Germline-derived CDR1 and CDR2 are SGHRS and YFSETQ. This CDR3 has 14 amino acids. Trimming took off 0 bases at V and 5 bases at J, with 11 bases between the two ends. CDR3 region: CASSLDRVRTEAFF. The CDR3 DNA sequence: TGCGCCAGCAGCTTGGACAGGGTGAGGACTGAAGCTTTCTTT.

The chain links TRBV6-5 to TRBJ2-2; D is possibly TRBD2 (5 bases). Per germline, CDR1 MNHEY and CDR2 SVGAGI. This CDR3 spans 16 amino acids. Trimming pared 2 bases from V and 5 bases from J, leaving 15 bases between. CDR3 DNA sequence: TGTGCCAGCAGTTACAACCTGCTCAGAGGGACCGGGGAGCTGTTTTTT. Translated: CASSYNLLRGTGELFF.

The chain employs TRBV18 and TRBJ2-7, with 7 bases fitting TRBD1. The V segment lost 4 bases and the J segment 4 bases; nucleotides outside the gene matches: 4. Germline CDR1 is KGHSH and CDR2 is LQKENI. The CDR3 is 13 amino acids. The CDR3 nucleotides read TGTGCCAGCTCACAGGGGACAGCTTACGAGCAGTACTTC. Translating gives CASSQGTAYEQYF. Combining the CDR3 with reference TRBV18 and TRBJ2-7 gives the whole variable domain NAGVMQNPRHLVRRRGQEARLRCSPMKGHSHVYWYRQLPEEGLKFMVYLQKENIIDESGMPKERFSAEFPKEGPSILRIQQVVRGDSAAYFCASSQGTAYEQYFGPGTRLTVT.

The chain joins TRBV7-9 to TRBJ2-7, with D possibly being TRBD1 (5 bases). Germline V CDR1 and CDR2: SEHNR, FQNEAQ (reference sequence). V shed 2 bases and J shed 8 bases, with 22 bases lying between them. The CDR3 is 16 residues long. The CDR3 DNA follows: TGTGCCAGCAGCTTATGGAATACGGTCATGGGGCAACAGCAGTACTTC. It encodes CASSLWNTVMGQQQYF.

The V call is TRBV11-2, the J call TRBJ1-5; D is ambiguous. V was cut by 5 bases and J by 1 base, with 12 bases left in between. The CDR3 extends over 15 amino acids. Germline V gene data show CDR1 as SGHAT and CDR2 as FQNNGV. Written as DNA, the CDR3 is TGTGCCAGCAGCGTCCTGACTGGGAGCAATCAGCCCCAGCATTTT. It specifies CASSVLTGSNQPQHF.

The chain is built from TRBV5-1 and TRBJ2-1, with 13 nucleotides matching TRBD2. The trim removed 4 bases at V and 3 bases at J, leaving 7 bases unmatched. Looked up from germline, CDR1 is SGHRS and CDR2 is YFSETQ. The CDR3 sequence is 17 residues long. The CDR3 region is CASSPGTSGTNYNEQFF. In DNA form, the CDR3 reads TGCGCCAGCAGCCCTGGGACTAGCGGGACCAACTACAATGAGCAGTTCTTC.

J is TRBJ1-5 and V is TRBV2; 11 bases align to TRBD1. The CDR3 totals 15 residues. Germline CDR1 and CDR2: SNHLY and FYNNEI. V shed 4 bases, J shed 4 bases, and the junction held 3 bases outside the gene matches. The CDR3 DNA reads TGTGCCAGCAGTGTCGGACAGGGGGCTAATCAGCCCCAGCATTTT. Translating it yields CASSVGQGANQPQHF.

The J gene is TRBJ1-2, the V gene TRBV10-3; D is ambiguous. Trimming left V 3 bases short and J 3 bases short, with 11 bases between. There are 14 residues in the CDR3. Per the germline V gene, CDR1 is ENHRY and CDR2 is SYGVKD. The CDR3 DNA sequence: TGTGCCATCAGTGAAACGCAGGTCTACTATGGCTACACCTTC. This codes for CAISETQVYYGYTF.

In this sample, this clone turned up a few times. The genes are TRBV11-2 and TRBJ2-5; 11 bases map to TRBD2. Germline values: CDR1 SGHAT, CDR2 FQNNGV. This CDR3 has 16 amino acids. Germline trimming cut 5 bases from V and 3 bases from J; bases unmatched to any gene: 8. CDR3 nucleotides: TGTGCCAGCAGCAGGTCTAGCGGGAGGAGGGAAGAGACCCAGTACTTC. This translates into CASSRSSGRREETQYF.

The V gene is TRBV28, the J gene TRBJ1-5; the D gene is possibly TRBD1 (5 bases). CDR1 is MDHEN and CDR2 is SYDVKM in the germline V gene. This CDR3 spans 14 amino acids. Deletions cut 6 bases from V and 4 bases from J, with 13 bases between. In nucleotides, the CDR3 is TGTGCCAGCAGCCCCGGCGGGGGGAATCAGCCCCAGCATTTT. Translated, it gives CASSPGGGNQPQHF. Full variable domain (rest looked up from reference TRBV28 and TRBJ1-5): DVKVTQSSRYLVKRTGEKVFLECVQDMDHENMFWYRQDPGLGLRLIYFSYDVKMKEKGDIPEGYSVSREKKERFSLILESASTNQTSMYLCASSPGGGNQPQHFGDGTRLSIL.

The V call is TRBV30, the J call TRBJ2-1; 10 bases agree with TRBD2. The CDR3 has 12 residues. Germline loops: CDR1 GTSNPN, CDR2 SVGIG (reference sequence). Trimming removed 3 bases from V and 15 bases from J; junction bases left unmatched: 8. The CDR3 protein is CAWRATSGLGFF. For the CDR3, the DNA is TGTGCCTGGAGGGCGACTAGCGGGTTAGGGTTCTTC.

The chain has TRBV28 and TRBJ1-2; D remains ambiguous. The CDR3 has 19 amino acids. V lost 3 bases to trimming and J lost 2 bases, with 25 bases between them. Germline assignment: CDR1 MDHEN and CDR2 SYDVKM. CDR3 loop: CASSFLLSGLEQINYGYTF. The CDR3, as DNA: TGTGCCAGCAGTTTCCTGTTGTCGGGCCTGGAACAAATCAACTATGGCTACACCTTC.

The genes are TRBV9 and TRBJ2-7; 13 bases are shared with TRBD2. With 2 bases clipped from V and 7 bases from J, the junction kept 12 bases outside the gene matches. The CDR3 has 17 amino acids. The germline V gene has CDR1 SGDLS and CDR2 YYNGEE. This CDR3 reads CASSVPTGLAGVWEQYF. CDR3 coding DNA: TGTGCCAGCAGCGTCCCAACTGGACTAGCGGGAGTGTGGGAGCAGTACTTC.